One sample yielded the 23 T cell receptor beta chains listed below, sequenced in a study of T cells in Graves' hyperthyroidism and ophthalmopathy. TCR beta CDR3 sequences were amplified from RNA transcripts. Using the HTBI primer set, a first-round RT-PCR was run on the TCR CDR3. MiXCR, applied by TCRdb to the multiplex PCR reads, yields one record per CDR3 protein. The top ten clones hold over 45% of a sample with hundreds of thousands of distinct CDR3 sequences, around 20% of them seen once. The sample comprised blood. These receptors all come from a man aged 35-49 years with Graves' ophthalmopathy.

As regards this clonotype: A clone one base away is much larger, so this may be a read error. CDR3 loop: CASSYPPREQFF. The CDR3 DNA reads TGTGCCAGCAGCTATCCACCAAGGGAGCAGTTCTTC. The chain employs TRBV7-3 and TRBJ2-1; D not certain. There are 12 residues in the CDR3. Germline assignment: CDR1 SGHTA and CDR2 FQGTGA. The V end lost 4 bases, the J end lost 10 bases, and 11 bases lay between the germline ends.

In its sample, this clonotype was seen many times. The CDR3 DNA sequence: TGTGCCAGCAGCACGACTAGCGGGAGGCTTTCCACTATTTACGAGCAGTACTTC. Amino acid sequence: CASSTTSGRLSTIYEQYF. The V call is TRBV7-9, the J call TRBJ2-7, with TRBD2 matching over 13 bases. The germline CDR1 and CDR2 sequences are SEHNR and FQNEAQ (reference sequence). This CDR3 comprises 18 residues. After removal of 5 bases from V and 4 bases from J, the junction contained 14 bases not matched to a gene.

Many counts were recorded for this clonotype. This chain links TRBV28 with TRBJ2-5; 8 positions match TRBD2. Unmatched junction bases numbered 10, after V lost 6 bases and J lost 4 bases. Per germline, CDR1 MDHEN and CDR2 SYDVKM. The CDR3 extends over 15 amino acids. The CDR3 is CASSTGTRGSETQYF. CDR3 in DNA: TGTGCCAGCAGCACGGGGACTAGAGGATCAGAGACCCAGTACTTC.

The CDR3, as DNA: TGTGCCAGCAGTGCCCTTGGCGGGGGAGAGACCCAGTACTTC. The encoded protein is CASSALGGGETQYF. The chain links TRBV6-1 to TRBJ2-5, with 7 positions matching TRBD2. The CDR3 consists of 14 residues. The V gene end was trimmed by 4 bases and the J gene end by 4 bases; junction bases not matched to a gene: 6. Germline CDR1 is MNHNS and CDR2 is SASEGT.

This clonotype was counted between two and nine times. This rearrangement joins TRBV20-1 to TRBJ1-3; weak D call: TRBD1 (5 bases). Germline CDR1 and CDR2: DFQATT and SNEGSKA (reference sequence). The V end lost 6 bases, the J end lost 0 bases, and 9 bases lay between the germline ends. CDR3 size: 13 residues. The CDR3 is CSAGGTSGNTIYF. CDR3 DNA: TGCAGTGCCGGGGGTACCTCTGGAAACACCATATATTTT.

V and J are TRBV27 and TRBJ2-5; TRBD2 matches at 13 bases. CDR3 length: 16 residues. Per the germline V gene, CDR1 is MNHEY and CDR2 is SMNVEV (reference sequence). V dropped 6 bases and J dropped 4; count of bases not matched to a gene: 8. In nucleotides, the CDR3 is TGTGCCAGCAGCGCCCTGGGACTAGCGGGGACAGAGACCCAGTACTTC. Amino acids: CASSALGLAGTETQYF.

There are many counts of this clonotype. This chain connects TRBV28 to TRBJ2-7, with 11 bases fitting TRBD2. CDR1 and CDR2 (germline): MDHEN, SYDVKM. With 8 bases clipped from V and 6 bases from J, the junction kept 9 bases outside the gene matches. This CDR3 has 14 residues. The CDR3 DNA sequence: TGTGCCAGCGCGGGGGGGCTAGCGGGAGGCGAGCAGTACTTC. Translated, it gives CASAGGLAGGEQYF. Combining the CDR3 with reference TRBV28 and TRBJ2-7 gives the whole variable domain DVKVTQSSRYLVKRTGEKVFLECVQDMDHENMFWYRQDPGLGLRLIYFSYDVKMKEKGDIPEGYSVSREKKERFSLILESASTNQTSMYLCASAGGLAGGEQYFGPGTRLTVT.

This clonotype was picked up a small number of times. V usage is TRBV5-6 and J usage is TRBJ2-1; 9 nucleotides agree with TRBD2. V dropped 0 bases and J dropped 8; count of bases not matched to a gene: 12. This CDR3 is built from 17 residues. Germline assignment: CDR1 SGHDT and CDR2 YYEEEE. DNA for the CDR3: TGTGCCAGCAGCTTGGCTCCTAGCGGGGACCTTAGGGATGAGCAGTTCTTC. It codes for CASSLAPSGDLRDEQFF.

This clonotype has a handful of counts. The V and J genes are TRBV12-3 or TRBV12-4 and TRBJ2-2; D possibly corresponds to TRBD1 (7 bases). Trimming left V 2 bases short and J 2 bases short, with 18 bases between. The CDR3 contains 18 residues. CDR3: CASSLRKGRTGNTGELFF. The CDR3 DNA is TGTGCCAGCAGTTTACGAAAAGGGAGGACAGGAAACACCGGGGAGCTGTTTTTT.

This clonotype was counted ten times or more. V and J are TRBV5-1 and TRBJ2-5; unclear D gene. The CDR3 covers 16 residues. Germline-derived CDR1 and CDR2 are SGHRS and YFSETQ. V was cut by 1 base and J by 1 base, with 14 bases left in between. The CDR3 loop is CASSLLGTILQETQYF. The CDR3 region has the DNA TGCGCCAGCAGCTTGCTCGGAACTATACTCCAAGAGACCCAGTACTTC.

The rearrangement uses TRBV7-3 and TRBJ1-1; D is perhaps TRBD1 (6 bases). This CDR3 contains 18 residues. Trimming removed 1 base from V and 3 bases from J, with 21 bases in between. Germline lookup yields CDR1 SGHTA and CDR2 FQGTGA. CDR3 loop: CASSLIGTSLPRDTEAFF. The CDR3, as DNA: TGTGCCAGCAGCTTAATCGGGACATCCCTCCCGAGGGACACTGAAGCTTTCTTT.

V gene TRBV6-2 or TRBV6-3 combines with J gene TRBJ2-6, with D tentatively TRBD2 (5 bases). The CDR3 is made up of 15 amino acids. Germline-derived CDR1 and CDR2 are MNHEY and SVGEGT. V lost 5 bases to trimming and J lost 1 base, with 9 bases between them. The CDR3 region has the DNA TGTGCCAGCAGTAGAACGGGGTCTGGGGCCAACGTCCTGACTTTC. As protein: CASSRTGSGANVLTF.

This chain links TRBV9 with TRBJ2-2; 8 nucleotides align to TRBD1. The CDR3 has 17 residues. Germline-derived CDR1 and CDR2 are SGDLS and YYNGEE. V trimming: 4 bases; J trimming: 1 base; junction bases outside the gene matches: 9. CDR3 sequence (DNA): TGTGCCAGCAGCCCCCGTCCCGGGACAGGGAACACCGGGGAGCTGTTTTTT. Translated, it gives CASSPRPGTGNTGELFF.

V is TRBV12-3 or TRBV12-4 and J is TRBJ2-1; 7 positions match TRBD2. V lost 2 bases and J lost 6; bases outside the gene matches: 4. The CDR3 runs to 14 residues. The CDR3 protein is CASSLLAEINEQFF. CDR3 nucleotide sequence: TGTGCCAGCAGTTTACTAGCGGAGATCAATGAGCAGTTCTTC.

This clonotype was observed at least ten times. This chain uses TRBV12-3 or TRBV12-4 with TRBJ1-2; D uncertain. This CDR3 has 15 amino acids. V lost 3 bases to trimming and J lost 3 bases, with 14 bases between them. The chain's CDR3 is CASSLLGQKYYGYTF. DNA for the CDR3: TGTGCCAGCAGTTTGCTCGGGCAGAAATACTATGGCTACACCTTC.

This clonotype was observed a few times. The rearrangement joins TRBV5-6 to TRBJ2-7, with 10 bases matching TRBD2. The CDR3 contains 15 residues. V lost 4 bases, J lost 2 bases, and 6 bases stayed unmatched. CDR1 and CDR2 (germline): SGHDT, YYEEEE. The CDR3 loop is CASSLGLAIPYEQYF. As DNA, the CDR3 is TGTGCCAGCAGCCTGGGACTAGCGATCCCCTACGAGCAGTACTTC.

This chain uses TRBV3-1 with TRBJ2-5; D is perhaps TRBD2 (5 bases). Germline V gene lookup returns CDR1 LGHDT and CDR2 YNNKEL (reference sequence). This CDR3 is built from 15 residues. V dropped 1 base and J dropped 5 bases, with 14 bases sitting between them. CDR3 DNA: TGTGCCAGCAGCCAAGGAGGGCGTCCTGGGGAGACCCAGTACTTC. This translates into CASSQGGRPGETQYF.

The rearrangement links TRBV7-9 to TRBJ1-1; the match to TRBD1 covers 7 bases. V shed 5 bases, J shed 9 bases, and the junction held 6 bases outside the gene matches. Germline V gene sequence: CDR1 SEHNR, CDR2 FQNEAQ (reference sequence). This CDR3 contains 12 residues. In DNA, the CDR3 is TGTGCCAGCAGCCCGACAGGGTTTCAAGCTTTCTTT. As protein: CASSPTGFQAFF.

This clonotype has just a few counts. J is TRBJ2-7 and V is TRBV28; 8 bases align to TRBD1. The V and J ends lost 4 bases and 3 bases, in that order; junction bases with no gene match: 8. Germline CDR1 reads MDHEN; CDR2 reads SYDVKM. The CDR3 spans 15 residues. The CDR3 spells CASSSWTGRNYEQYF. As DNA, the CDR3 is TGTGCCAGCAGTTCCTGGACAGGGAGGAACTACGAGCAGTACTTC. Looking up the rest from reference TRBV28 and TRBJ2-7 gives the full variable domain: DVKVTQSSRYLVKRTGEKVFLECVQDMDHENMFWYRQDPGLGLRLIYFSYDVKMKEKGDIPEGYSVSREKKERFSLILESASTNQTSMYLCASSSWTGRNYEQYFGPGTRLTVT.

This sequence joins TRBV2 and TRBJ2-3; TRBD1 is a possible D gene (6 bases). The CDR3 runs to 15 residues. V lost 6 bases and J 6 bases, leaving 19 bases between the germline ends. CDR1 and CDR2 (germline): SNHLY, FYNNEI. This CDR3 is CASRRDTVSSDTQYF. The DNA of the CDR3 is TGTGCCAGCAGAAGGGACACTGTGAGTAGCGATACGCAGTATTTT.

J is TRBJ2-7 and V is TRBV27; 8 positions match TRBD1. The CDR3 is 11 residues long. Germline CDR1 reads MNHEY; CDR2 reads SMNVEV (reference sequence). The junction had 1 base not matched to a gene; V was cut back by 9 bases and J by 3 bases. CDR3 nucleotides: TGTGCCAGTGGGACAGGCTACGAGCAGTACTTC. It translates to CASGTGYEQYF.

The sample holds a few counts of this clonotype. The chain has TRBV2 and TRBJ2-1; D might be TRBD2 (5 bases). Germline CDR1 SNHLY, CDR2 FYNNEI. The CDR3 spans 13 residues. Trimming took 3 bases from V and 3 from J, leaving 6 bases between them. This chain's CDR3 is CASSDRDYNEQFF. Written as DNA, the CDR3 is TGTGCCAGCAGTGACCGGGACTACAATGAGCAGTTCTTC.

The sample holds a few counts of this clonotype. The gene calls are TRBV5-6 and TRBJ1-6, with 8 nucleotides matching TRBD1. The V and J ends lost 2 bases and 10 bases, in that order; junction bases with no gene match: 8. CDR3 length: 15 amino acids. Germline V lookup: CDR1 SGHDT, CDR2 YYEEEE. The CDR3 DNA is TGTGCCAGCAGCTTTGGACAGGGCTGGAGCTCACCCCTCCACTTT. This sequence encodes CASSFGQGWSSPLHF.